This T cell receptor beta chain was retrieved from a study of lymphopenia after photon versus proton radiotherapy (dated by TCRdb to about 2019). About the study as a whole: The immunological effects of photon versus proton radiation therapy were compared in patients with gastrointestinal tumors who developed high-grade lymphopenia. The study aimed to characterize how the two radiation modalities differ in their impact on the immune system. The cohort included approximately 18 patients with gastrointestinal tumors who developed lymphopenia after receiving either photon or proton therapy. Overall study results and their limits: After the lymphocyte count nadir, oligoclonal expansion, especially of CD8+ Temra cells, was observed in photon-treated repertoires, and the drop in diversity was driven by this expansion. Proton-treated patients stayed relatively stable during treatment, while photon-treated patients lost naive T cells and TCR diversity and gained effector/memory populations. The authors looked at the survival association only in patients who died, and they framed better survival with proton therapy as a possibility rather than a demonstrated result. Among patients across the cohort who died, overall survival time showed an inverse correlation with a larger post-nadir drop in TCR diversity.

To note about this clone: Its antigen is still unknown. Base qualities are not provided; no much larger clone lies one nucleotide away.

Libraries were built with the immunoSEQ multiplex PCR assay. T cell repertoires were profiled by deep sequencing of rearranged TCR beta loci, alongside multiparametric flow cytometry. Held by TCRdb, this immuneACCESS table contains in-frame sequences only and omits some clones. Under half of the omission traces to an unresolved V gene where checked; the cause of the rest is unknown. Present in this sample are under 80,000 clones, more than 75% of which were seen just once. The ten largest account for roughly 2.3% of the sample. From the cysteine up to the phenylalanine, the CDR3 has a length of 13 residues. Just CDR3 DNA is preserved here, 39 bases in frame from base 1. Trimming at the junction amounts to 4 bases on V and 4 bases on J, and the germline ends lie 8 bases apart. From the germline V gene, CDR1 is MGHRA and CDR2 is YSYEKL.

Recombination linked TRBV4-1 to TRBJ2-1; no confident D gene assignment can be made. This sample comprised peripheral blood, obtained from a patient treated with photon-based radiotherapy. The receptor comes from a man aged 40-49 years with gastric cancer. The CDR3 is CASSLDKYNEQFF. The DNA sequence is TGCGCCAGCAGCCTCGACAAATACAATGAGCAGTTCTTC.